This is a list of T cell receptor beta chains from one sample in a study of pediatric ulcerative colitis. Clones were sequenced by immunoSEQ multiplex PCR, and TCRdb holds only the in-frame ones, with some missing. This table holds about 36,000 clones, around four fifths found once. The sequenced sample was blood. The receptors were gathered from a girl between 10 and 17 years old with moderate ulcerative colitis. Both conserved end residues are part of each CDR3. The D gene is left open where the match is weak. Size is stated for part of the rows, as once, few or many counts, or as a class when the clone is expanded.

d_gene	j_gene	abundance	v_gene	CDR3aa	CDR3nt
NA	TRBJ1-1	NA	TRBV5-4	CASSLAKAAGTEAFF	TGTGCCAGCAGCTTGGCCAAGGCAGCAGGCACTGAAGCTTTCTTT
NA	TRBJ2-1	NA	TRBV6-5	CASSYKADKVEQFF	TGTGCCAGCAGTTACAAGGCCGACAAGGTGGAGCAGTTCTTC
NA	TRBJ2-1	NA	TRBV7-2	CASSSGLYNEQFF	TGTGCCAGCAGCTCGGGACTTTACAATGAGCAGTTCTTC
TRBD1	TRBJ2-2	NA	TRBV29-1	CSGNTGGTGELFF	TGCAGCGGCAACACAGGGGGCACCGGGGAGCTGTTTTTT
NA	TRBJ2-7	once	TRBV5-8	CASSLRVGAYEQYF	TGTGCCAGCAGCTTGAGGGTGGGGGCCTACGAGCAGTACTTC
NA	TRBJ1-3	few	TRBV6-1	CATLPQSSGNTIYF	TGTGCCACCCTACCACAGAGCTCTGGAAACACCATATATTTT
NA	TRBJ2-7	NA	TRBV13	CASSLEGSGSYEQYF	TGTGCCAGCAGCTTAGAGGGGTCTGGCTCCTACGAGCAGTACTTC
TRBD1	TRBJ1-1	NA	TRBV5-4	CASSLGGQIIQNTEAFF	TGTGCCAGCAGCTTGGGGGGACAGATAATTCAGAACACTGAAGCTTTCTTT
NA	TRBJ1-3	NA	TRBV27	CASSLWPLSGNTIYF	TGTGCCAGCAGTTTATGGCCCCTGTCTGGAAACACCATATATTTT
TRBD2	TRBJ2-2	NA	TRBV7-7	CASSSTDGLAVNTGELFF	TGTGCCAGCAGCTCCACCGACGGACTAGCGGTGAACACCGGGGAGCTGTTTTTT
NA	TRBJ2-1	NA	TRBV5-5	CASSLGVLEQFF	TGTGCCAGCAGCTTAGGAGTACTTGAGCAGTTCTTC
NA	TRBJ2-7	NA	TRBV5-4	CASSPDLNRSEQYF	TGTGCCAGCAGCCCGGACCTCAACCGGAGCGAGCAGTACTTC
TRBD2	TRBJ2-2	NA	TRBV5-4	CASSLGSGRNTGELFF	TGTGCCAGCAGCTTGGGTAGCGGGAGGAACACCGGGGAGCTGTTTTTT
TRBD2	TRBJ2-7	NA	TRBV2	CASSKAGTSARITYEQYF	TGTGCCAGCAGTAAAGCCGGGACTAGCGCACGCATTACCTACGAGCAGTACTTC
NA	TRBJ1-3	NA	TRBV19	CASHRPGVGNTIYF	TGTGCCAGCCACCGCCCAGGGGTCGGAAACACCATATATTTT
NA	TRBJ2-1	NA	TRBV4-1	CASSQGTFNEQFF	TGCGCCAGCAGCCAAGGGACTTTCAATGAGCAGTTCTTC
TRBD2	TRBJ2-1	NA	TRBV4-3	CASSQVRGGGVSEQFF	TGCGCCAGCAGCCAAGTACGCGGGGGTGGCGTTTCGGAGCAGTTCTTC
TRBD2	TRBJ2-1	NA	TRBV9	CASSRLAGGTRQFF	TGTGCCAGCAGTCGACTAGCGGGGGGAACAAGGCAGTTCTTC
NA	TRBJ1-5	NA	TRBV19	CASSIMQGSTQPQHF	TGTGCCAGTAGTATAATGCAGGGGAGCACCCAGCCCCAGCATTTT
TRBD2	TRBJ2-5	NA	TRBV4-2	CASSQGGGGKETQYF	TGTGCCAGCAGCCAAGGGGGCGGGGGAAAAGAGACCCAGTACTTC
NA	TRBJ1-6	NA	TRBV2	CASSVGGQRNSPLHF	TGTGCCAGCAGTGTTGGGGGGCAGCGGAATTCACCCCTCCACTTT
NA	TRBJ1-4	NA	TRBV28	CASVGGTTATNEKLFF	TGTGCCAGCGTAGGCGGTACGACAGCAACTAATGAAAAACTGTTTTTT
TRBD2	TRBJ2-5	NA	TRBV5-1	CASSSLAGGQETQYF	TGCGCCAGCAGTTCTCTAGCGGGGGGGCAAGAGACCCAGTACTTC
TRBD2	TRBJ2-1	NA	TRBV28	CASSLRQLAGLEVDEQFF	TGTGCCAGCAGTTTGCGCCAACTAGCGGGGCTGGAAGTAGATGAGCAGTTCTTC
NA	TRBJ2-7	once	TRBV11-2	CASSLVTSSYEQYF	TGTGCCAGCAGCTTAGTAACCAGCTCCTACGAGCAGTACTTC
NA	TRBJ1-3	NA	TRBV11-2	CASSLDGPLENTIYF	TGTGCCAGCAGCTTAGATGGACCCCTGGAGAACACCATATATTTT
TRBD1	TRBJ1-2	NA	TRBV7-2	CASSLALGDRRNYGYTF	TGTGCCAGCAGCTTAGCGCTTGGGGACAGAAGGAACTATGGCTACACCTTC
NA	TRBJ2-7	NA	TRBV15	CATSRESGWVYEQYF	TGTGCCACCAGCAGAGAATCAGGGTGGGTCTACGAGCAGTACTTC
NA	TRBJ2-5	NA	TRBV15	CATSSGVYLETQYF	TGTGCCACCAGCTCGGGGGTCTATCTGGAGACCCAGTACTTC
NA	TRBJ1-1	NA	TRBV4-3	CASSQQENTEAFF	TGCGCCAGCAGCCAACAGGAGAACACTGAAGCTTTCTTT
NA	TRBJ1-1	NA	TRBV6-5	CASRVQMNTEAFF	TGTGCCAGCAGAGTACAGATGAACACTGAAGCTTTCTTT
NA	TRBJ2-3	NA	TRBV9	CASSDPLGASTQYF	TGTGCCAGCAGCGACCCCCTGGGAGCTAGTACGCAGTATTTT
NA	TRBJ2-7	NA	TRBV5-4	CASSPPPWQSSSYEQYF	TGTGCCAGCAGCCCCCCGCCTTGGCAGTCGAGCTCCTACGAGCAGTACTTC
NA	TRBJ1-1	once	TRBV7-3	CASSFSPQNTEAFF	TGTGCCAGCAGCTTCTCCCCCCAGAACACTGAAGCTTTCTTT
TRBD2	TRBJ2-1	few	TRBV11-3	CASTPTSYHNEQFF	TGTGCCAGCACCCCGACTAGCTACCACAATGAGCAGTTCTTC
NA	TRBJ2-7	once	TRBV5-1	CASSLLPGDSYEQYF	TGCGCCAGCAGCTTGCTTCCAGGGGATTCCTACGAGCAGTACTTC
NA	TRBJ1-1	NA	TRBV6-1	CASSERGDTEAFF	TGTGCCAGCAGTGAACGGGGGGACACTGAAGCTTTCTTT
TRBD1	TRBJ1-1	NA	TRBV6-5	CASKGTGGGTEAFF	TGTGCCAGCAAAGGGACAGGGGGGGGGACTGAAGCTTTCTTT
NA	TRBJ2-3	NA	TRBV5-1	CASSLETGATDTQYF	TGCGCCAGCAGCTTGGAGACGGGGGCGACAGATACGCAGTATTTT
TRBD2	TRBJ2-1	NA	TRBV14	CASSQDRGGAKYNEQFF	TGTGCCAGCAGCCAAGATCGGGGGGGAGCAAAATACAATGAGCAGTTCTTC
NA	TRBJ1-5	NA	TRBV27	CASSSRAPGYQPQHF	TGTGCCAGCAGTTCGAGGGCCCCGGGGTATCAGCCCCAGCATTTT
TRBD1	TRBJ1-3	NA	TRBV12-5	CASGLTLGTGDITIYF	TGTGCTAGTGGTTTGACGCTTGGGACAGGGGATATCACCATATATTTT
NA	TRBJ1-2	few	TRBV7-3	CASSPRGGTDYGYTF	TGTGCCAGCAGCCCCCGAGGTGGCACGGACTATGGCTACACCTTC
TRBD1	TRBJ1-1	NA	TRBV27	CASRARQGSTEAFF	TGTGCCAGCAGGGCTCGACAGGGGAGCACTGAAGCTTTCTTT
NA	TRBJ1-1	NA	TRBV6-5	CASRVRGFTEAFF	TGTGCCAGCAGGGTAAGGGGGTTCACTGAAGCTTTCTTT